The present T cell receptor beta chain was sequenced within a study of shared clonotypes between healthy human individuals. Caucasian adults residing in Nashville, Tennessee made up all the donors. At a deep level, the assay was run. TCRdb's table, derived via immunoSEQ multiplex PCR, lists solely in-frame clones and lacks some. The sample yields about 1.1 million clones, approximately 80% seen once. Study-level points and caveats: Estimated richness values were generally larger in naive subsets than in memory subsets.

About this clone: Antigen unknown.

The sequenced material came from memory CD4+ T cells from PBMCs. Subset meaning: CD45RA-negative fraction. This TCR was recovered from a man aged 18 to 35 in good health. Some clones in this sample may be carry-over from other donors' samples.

The chain's CDR3 is CASSPAGAGGTTLYYGYTF. CDR3 DNA: TGTGCCAGCAGTCCAGCAGGGGCAGGGGGCACAACCCTCTACTATGGCTACACCTTC. The chain has TRBV27 and TRBJ1-2; 8 positions agree with TRBD1. This CDR3 has 19 amino acids. CDR1 and CDR2 (germline): MNHEY, SMNVEV (reference sequence). V shed 5 bases, J shed 3 bases, and the junction held 20 bases outside the gene matches.